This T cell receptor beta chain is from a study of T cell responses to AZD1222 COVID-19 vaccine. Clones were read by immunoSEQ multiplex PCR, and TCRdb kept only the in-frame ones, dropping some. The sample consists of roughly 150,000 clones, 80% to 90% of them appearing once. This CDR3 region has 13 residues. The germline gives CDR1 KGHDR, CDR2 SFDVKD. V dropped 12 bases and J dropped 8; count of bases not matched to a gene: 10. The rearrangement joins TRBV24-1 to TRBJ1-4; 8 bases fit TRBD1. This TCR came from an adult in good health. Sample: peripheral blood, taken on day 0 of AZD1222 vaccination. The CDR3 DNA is TGTGCCTTAAGCACGGGGGACAGGGAAAAACTGTTTTTT. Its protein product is CALSTGDREKLFF.